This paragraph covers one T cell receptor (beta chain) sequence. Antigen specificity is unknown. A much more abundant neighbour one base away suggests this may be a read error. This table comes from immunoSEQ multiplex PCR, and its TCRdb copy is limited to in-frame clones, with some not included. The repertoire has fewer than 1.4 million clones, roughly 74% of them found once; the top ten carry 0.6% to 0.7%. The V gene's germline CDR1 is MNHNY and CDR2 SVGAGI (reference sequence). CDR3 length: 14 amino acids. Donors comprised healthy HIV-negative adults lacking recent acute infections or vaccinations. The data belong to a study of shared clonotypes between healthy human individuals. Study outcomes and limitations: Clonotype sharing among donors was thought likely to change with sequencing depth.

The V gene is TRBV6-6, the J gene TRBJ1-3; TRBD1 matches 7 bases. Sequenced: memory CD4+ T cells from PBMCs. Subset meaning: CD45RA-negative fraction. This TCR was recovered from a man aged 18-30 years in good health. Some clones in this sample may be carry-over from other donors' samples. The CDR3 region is CTSTLTGRVNTIYF. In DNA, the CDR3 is TGTACCAGCACCCTGACAGGGAGAGTAAACACCATATATTTT.